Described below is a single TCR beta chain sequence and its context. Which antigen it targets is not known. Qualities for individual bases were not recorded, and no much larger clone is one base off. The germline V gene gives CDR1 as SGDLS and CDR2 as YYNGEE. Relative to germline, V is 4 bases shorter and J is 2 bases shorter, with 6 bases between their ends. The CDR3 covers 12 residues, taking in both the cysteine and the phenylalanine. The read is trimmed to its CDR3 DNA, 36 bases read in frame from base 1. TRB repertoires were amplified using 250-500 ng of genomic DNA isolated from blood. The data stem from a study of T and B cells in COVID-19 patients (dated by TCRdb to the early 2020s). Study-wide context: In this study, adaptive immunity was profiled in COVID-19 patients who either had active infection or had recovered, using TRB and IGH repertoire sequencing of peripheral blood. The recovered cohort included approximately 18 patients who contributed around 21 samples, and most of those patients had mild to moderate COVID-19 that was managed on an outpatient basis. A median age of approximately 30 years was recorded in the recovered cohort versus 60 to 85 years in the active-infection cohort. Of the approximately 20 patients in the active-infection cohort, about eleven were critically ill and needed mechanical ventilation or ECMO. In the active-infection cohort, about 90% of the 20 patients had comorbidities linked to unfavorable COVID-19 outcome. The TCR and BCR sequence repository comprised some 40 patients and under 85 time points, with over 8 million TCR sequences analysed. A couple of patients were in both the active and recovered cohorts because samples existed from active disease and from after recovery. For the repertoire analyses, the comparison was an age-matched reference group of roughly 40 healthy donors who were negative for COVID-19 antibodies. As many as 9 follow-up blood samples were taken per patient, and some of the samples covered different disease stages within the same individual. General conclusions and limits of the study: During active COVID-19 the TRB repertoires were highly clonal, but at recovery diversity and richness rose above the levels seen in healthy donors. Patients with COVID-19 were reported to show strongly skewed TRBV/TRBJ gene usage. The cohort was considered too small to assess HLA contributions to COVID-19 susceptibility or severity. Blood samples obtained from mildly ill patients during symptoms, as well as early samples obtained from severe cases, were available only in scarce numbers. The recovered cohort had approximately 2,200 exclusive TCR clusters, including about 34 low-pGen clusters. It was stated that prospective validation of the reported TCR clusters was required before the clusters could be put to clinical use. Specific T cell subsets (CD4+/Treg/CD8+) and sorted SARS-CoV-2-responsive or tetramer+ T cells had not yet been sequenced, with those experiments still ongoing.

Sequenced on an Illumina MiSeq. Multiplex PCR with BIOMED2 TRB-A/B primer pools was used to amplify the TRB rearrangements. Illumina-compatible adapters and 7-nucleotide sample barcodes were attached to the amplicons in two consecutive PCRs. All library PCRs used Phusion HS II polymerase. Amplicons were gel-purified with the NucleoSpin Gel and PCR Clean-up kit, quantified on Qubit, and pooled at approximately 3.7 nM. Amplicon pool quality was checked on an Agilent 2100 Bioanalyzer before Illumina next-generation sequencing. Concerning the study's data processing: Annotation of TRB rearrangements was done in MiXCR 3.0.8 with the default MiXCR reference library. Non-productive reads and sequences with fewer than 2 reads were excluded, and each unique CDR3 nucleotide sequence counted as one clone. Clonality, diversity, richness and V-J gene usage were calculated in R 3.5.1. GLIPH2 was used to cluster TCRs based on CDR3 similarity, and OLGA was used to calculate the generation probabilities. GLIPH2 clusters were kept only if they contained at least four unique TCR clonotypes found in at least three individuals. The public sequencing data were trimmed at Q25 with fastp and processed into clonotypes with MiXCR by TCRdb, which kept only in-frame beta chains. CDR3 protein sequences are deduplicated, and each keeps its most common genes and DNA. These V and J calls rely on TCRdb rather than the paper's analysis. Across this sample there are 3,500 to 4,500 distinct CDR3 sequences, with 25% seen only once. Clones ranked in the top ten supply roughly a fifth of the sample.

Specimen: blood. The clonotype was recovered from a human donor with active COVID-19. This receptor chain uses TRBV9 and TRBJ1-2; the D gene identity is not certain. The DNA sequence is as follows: TGTGCCAGCAGCCGCGAAAACTATGGCTACACCTTC. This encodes CASSRENYGYTF.